This T cell receptor beta chain was observed in a study of T-cell reconstitution after alpha-beta-depleted transplantation in children. V lost 6 bases, J lost 7 bases, and 9 bases lay in between. This CDR3 has 11 residues. Looked up from germline, CDR1 is SQVTM and CDR2 is ANQGSEA. A TCRbeta library incorporating unique molecular identifiers was prepared. TCRdb re-called the PCR reads with MiXCR, one entry per CDR3 protein. This sample has a few hundred thousand distinct CDR3 sequences, with 10% found just once. This clonotype was obtained from a human donor who donated a stem cell graft to a child with acute lymphoblastic leukemia. The sequences come from PBMCs from the stem cell graft donor, collected from the stem cell graft. This sequence joins TRBV29-1 and TRBJ1-4; D not certain. CDR3 nucleotides: TGCAGCGTGGACCGGGGTGAAAAACTGTTTTTT. It encodes CSVDRGEKLFF.